This TCR beta chain was captured by sequencing in a study of patients and donors after allogeneic stem cell transplantation. TCRdb called the RT-PCR reads again in MiXCR, with one record for every CDR3 protein. The profile shows roughly 940,000 distinct CDR3 sequences, about a sixth of them singletons. The CDR3 has 14 residues. CDR1 and CDR2 from the germline V gene are DFQATT and SNEGSKA (reference sequence). V lost 0 bases and J 7 bases, leaving 15 bases between the germline ends. The origin of this receptor is a human donor who was either an allogeneic HSCT recipient or a stem cell or donor lymphocyte infusion donor (not recorded which). It is not recorded whose cells these are; they may come from a transplant donor. The chain uses TRBV20-1 and TRBJ1-1; tentative D call: TRBD1 (6 bases). Sequencing was done on a sample of blood, either unsorted or a sorted T cell fraction (not recorded which). CDR3 DNA: TGCAGTGCTAGAGATGGGGGGGCGGCGCTTGAAGCTTTCTTT. This translates into CSARDGGAALEAFF.